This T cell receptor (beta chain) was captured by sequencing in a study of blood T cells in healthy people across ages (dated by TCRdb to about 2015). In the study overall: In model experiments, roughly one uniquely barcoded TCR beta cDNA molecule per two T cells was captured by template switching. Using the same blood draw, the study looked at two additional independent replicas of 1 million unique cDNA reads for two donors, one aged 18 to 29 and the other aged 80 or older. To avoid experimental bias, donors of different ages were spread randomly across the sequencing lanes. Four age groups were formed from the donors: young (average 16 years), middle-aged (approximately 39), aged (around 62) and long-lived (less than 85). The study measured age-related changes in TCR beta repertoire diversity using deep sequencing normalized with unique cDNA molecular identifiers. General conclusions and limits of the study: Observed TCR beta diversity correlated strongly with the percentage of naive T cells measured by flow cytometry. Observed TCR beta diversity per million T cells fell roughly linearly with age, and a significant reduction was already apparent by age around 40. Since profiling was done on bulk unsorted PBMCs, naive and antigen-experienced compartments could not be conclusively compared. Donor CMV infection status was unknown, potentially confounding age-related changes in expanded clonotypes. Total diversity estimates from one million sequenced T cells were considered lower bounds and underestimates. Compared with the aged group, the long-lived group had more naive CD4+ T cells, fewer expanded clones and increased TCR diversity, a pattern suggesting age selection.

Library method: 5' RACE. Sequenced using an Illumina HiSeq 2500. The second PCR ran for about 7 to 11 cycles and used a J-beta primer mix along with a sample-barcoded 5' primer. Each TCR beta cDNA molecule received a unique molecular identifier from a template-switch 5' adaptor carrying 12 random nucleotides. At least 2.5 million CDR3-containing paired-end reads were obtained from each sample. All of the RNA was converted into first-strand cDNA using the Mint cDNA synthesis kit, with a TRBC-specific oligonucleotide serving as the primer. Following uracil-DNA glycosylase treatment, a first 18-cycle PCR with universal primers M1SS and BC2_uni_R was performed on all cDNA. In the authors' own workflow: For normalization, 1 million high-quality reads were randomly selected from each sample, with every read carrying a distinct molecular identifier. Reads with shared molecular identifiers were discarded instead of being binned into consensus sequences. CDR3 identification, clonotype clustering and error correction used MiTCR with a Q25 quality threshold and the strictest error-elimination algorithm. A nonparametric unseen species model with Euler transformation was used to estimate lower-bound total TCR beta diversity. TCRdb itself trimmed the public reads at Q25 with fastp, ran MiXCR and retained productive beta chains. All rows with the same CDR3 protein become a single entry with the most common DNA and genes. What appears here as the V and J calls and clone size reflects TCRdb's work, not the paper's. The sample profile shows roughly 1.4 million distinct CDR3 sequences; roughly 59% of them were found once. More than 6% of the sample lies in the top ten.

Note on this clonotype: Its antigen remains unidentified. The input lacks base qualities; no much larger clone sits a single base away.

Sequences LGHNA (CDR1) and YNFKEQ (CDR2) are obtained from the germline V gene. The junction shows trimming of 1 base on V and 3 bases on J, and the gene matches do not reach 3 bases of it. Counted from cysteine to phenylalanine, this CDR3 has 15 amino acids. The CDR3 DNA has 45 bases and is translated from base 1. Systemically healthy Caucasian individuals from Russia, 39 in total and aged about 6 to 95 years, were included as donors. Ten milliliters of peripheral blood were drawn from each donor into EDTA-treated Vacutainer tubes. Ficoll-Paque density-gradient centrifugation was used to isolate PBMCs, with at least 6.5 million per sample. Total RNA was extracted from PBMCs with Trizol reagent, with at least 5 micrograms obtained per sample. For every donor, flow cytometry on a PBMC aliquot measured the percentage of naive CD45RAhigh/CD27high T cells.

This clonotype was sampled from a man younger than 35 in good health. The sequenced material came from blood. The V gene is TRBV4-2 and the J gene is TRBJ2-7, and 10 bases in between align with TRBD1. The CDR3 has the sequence CASSQVWTGGYEQYF. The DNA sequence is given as TGTGCCAGCAGCCAAGTTTGGACAGGGGGCTACGAGCAGTACTTC.